A selection of T cell receptor beta chains follows, all from one sample in a study of T cells in Graves' hyperthyroidism and ophthalmopathy. TCRdb used MiXCR to reprocess the multiplex PCR reads, holding one entry per CDR3 protein. The repertoire has approximately 360,000 distinct CDR3 sequences, about a sixth of them found once; the top ten carry 25% to 35%. The specimen was blood. These receptors were obtained from a woman aged 18-35 years with Graves' hyperthyroidism that later progressed to Graves' ophthalmopathy. Each CDR3 is given with its conserved first and last residue. Each record gives: clone size, V gene, D gene, CDR3 length, J gene, CDR3 DNA, CDR3 protein. A D gene is named only where the DNA matches it firmly. Some rows mark clone size as missing; the rest say once, few, many or name a class of expanded clone.

>many|TRBV28|.|15|TRBJ1-2
TGTGCCAGCAGTTCCCCCCCTACACGGCCCTATGGCTACACCTTC
CASSSPPTRPYGYTF
>many|TRBV28|TRBD2|15|TRBJ2-1
TGTGCCACATGGGTTATAGCGGGAGGGTTGGGTGAGCAGTTCTTC
CATWVIAGGLGEQFF
>many|TRBV12-3/TRBV12-4|TRBD2|15|TRBJ2-2
TGTGCCAGCAGTAGTAGCGGGAGGGGCACCGGGGAGCTGTTTTTT
CASSSSGRGTGELFF
>many|TRBV28|.|12|TRBJ2-4
TGTGCCAGCAGCCCCACCTGGGTGGTTCAGTACTTC
CASSPTWVVQYF
>few|TRBV27|TRBD1|15|TRBJ2-3
TGTGCCAGCGCGAGGGGGCTGATGGCCACAGATACGCAGTATTTT
CASARGLMATDTQYF
>.|TRBV7-6|.|15|TRBJ2-5
TGTGCCAGCAGCTTATATCCGGGTCTCCAAGAGACCCAGTACTTC
CASSLYPGLQETQYF
>many|TRBV20-1|TRBD1|15|TRBJ1-2
TGCAGTGCGCCGACAGGGGGAGCCGGTGGCTATGGCTACACCTTC
CSAPTGGAGGYGYTF
>few|TRBV6-1|TRBD1|20|TRBJ1-4
TGTGCCAGCAGTTATCTAGCCGGGACAGGGGCCACTATTAATTCTGAAAAACTGTTTTTT
CASSYLAGTGATINSEKLFF
>many|TRBV12-3/TRBV12-4|.|14|TRBJ1-1
TGTGCCAGCAGTGGCAGGGTGGAGAGCACTGAAGCTTTCTTT
CASSGRVESTEAFF
>.|TRBV6-2/TRBV6-3|TRBD2|17|TRBJ2-1
TGTGCCAGCAGTTACTCGTTTTTGGGCGGGAGGTCCAATGAGCAGTTCTTC
CASSYSFLGGRSNEQFF
>few|TRBV7-9|.|17|TRBJ1-5
TGTGCCAGCAGCTTAGTGGAGGACAGAAATAGCAATCAGCCCCAGCATTTT
CASSLVEDRNSNQPQHF